This note documents a single T cell receptor (beta chain) sequence. The clone's antigen remains unknown. No qualities accompany the bases; no much larger clone lies one base away. This sample was taken from a study of T-cell memory formation after mild COVID-19 (dated by TCRdb to the early 2020s). Study-level background: TCR sequence clusters from the two donors were largely donor specific. In two donors, T-cell clones that expanded and contracted after mild COVID-19 were tracked by sequencing TCRalpha and TCRbeta repertoires over time. The cohort comprised two young, previously healthy adult volunteers, one female and one male. Overall results and qualifications from the work: Balanced CD4/CD8 phenotypes were observed for clones contracting from day 15 to 85, whereas a bias towards CD4+ was observed for a second wave of clones expanding from day 15 to 37. Some responding clones were detected in pre-infection memory, which suggested that pre-existing cross-reactive memory T cells had joined the SARS-CoV-2 response. Contracting CD4+ clones appeared mostly in the CM and EM memory subsets, whereas CD8+ clones were enriched in EMRA. The study included only two mild cases, and larger cohorts that include severe cases with pre-infection samples were judged to be necessary. The second-wave clones that peaked on day 37 were not confirmed to be SARS-CoV-2 specific.

Ficoll-Paque density gradient centrifugation was used to isolate PBMCs. V is clipped by 3 bases and J by 10 bases, and the sequence between their germline boundaries is 24 bases long. Including the terminal cysteine and phenylalanine, the CDR3 comprises 16 residues. The sequence is cut down to CDR3 DNA, 48 bases in frame from base 1. From the germline V gene, CDR1 is MDHEN and CDR2 is SYDVKM. The sequencer listed for this sample is Illumina NovaSeq 6000. TCRalpha and TCRbeta cDNA libraries were constructed by 5'RACE with constant-segment primers, with sample barcodes and unique molecular identifiers being introduced. RNA was extracted from every sample with Trizol reagent. Libraries were amplified in two PCR steps, with a second sample barcode and Illumina TruSeq adapters added in the second step. Sequencing of the libraries was done on an Illumina NovaSeq, producing 2 x 150 bp paired-end reads. The authors processed their data as follows. The reads were demultiplexed and collapsed into UMI-guided consensus sequences using migec v1.2.7. With mixcr v2.1.11, UMI consensuses were aligned to TRA and TRB V and J templates and assembled into clonotypes. Clonotypes were classified as expanded or contracted when called significant by both edgeR and NoisET, with noise models trained on biological replicates. edgeR calls used a false discovery rate-adjusted p below 0.01 and a log2 fold-change threshold of 1. As an exploratory analysis of dynamics, max-normalized trajectories of the 1000 most abundant clonotypes were examined by PCA with hierarchical clustering. The CD4 or CD8 phenotype of responding clones was assigned using the separately sequenced CD4+ and CD8+ repertoires. TCRdb applied fastp at Q25 and MiXCR to the public reads, then kept only in-frame beta chains. One record per CDR3 amino acid sequence lists the most common genes and DNA. The V and J calls shown here were made by TCRdb, not taken from the authors' results. This sample gives approximately 340,000 distinct CDR3 sequences in total; over 10% of them show up just once. The leading ten clones occupy about 21% of the sample.

The V and J genes are TRBV28 and TRBJ1-1, with a tentative D gene TRBD1 over 5 matching bases. The sample consisted of PBMCs or a T cell subset sorted from them (not recorded which). The TCR sequence derives from a man between 18 and 35 years old who had mild COVID-19 (a few samples of this study predate the infection). The sample titles of this study are shuffled in the database, so cell type and time point are left out; the donor was told from shared clones. The encoded CDR3 is CASSLFPGFGSHRAFF. The nucleotide sequence reads as follows: TGTGCCAGCAGTTTGTTCCCAGGGTTTGGGTCCCATCGAGCTTTCTTT. Extended through the reference TRBV28 and TRBJ1-1 proteins, this CDR3 yields the full variable domain: DVKVTQSSRYLVKRTGEKVFLECVQDMDHENMFWYRQDPGLGLRLIYFSYDVKMKEKGDIPEGYSVSREKKERFSLILESASTNQTSMYLCASSLFPGFGSHRAFFGQGTRLTVV.